Listed here are 9 T cell receptor beta chains from one sample, sequenced in a study of blood T cell repertoires in COVID-19. Clones were read by immunoSEQ multiplex PCR, and TCRdb kept only the in-frame ones, dropping some. The sample records about 100,000 clones, 75% to 85% being singletons. Material: peripheral blood. All receptors derive from a woman of 80 years or more with active or convalescent COVID-19.

The chain joins TRBV11-2 to TRBJ2-7; TRBD2 is a possible D gene (6 bases). This CDR3 comprises 17 residues. The V end was cut by 3 bases, the J end by 2 bases, with 20 bases between. Germline CDR1 SGHAT, CDR2 FQNNGV. This CDR3 reads CASSFGVAAHLPYEQYF. The CDR3 DNA sequence: TGTGCCAGCAGCTTTGGGGTAGCGGCCCACCTACCCTACGAGCAGTACTTC.

The genes are TRBV5-1 and TRBJ2-5, with TRBD2 matching 7 bases. CDR3 size: 15 residues. The germline V gene encodes CDR1 SGHRS and CDR2 YFSETQ. The junction had 9 bases not matched to a gene; V was cut back by 2 bases and J by 5 bases. In nucleotides, the CDR3 is TGCGCCAGCAGCTTAACGGGAGGCAGCGGGGAGACCCAGTACTTC. It translates to CASSLTGGSGETQYF. The variable domain in full, with the rest retrieved from reference TRBV5-1 and TRBJ2-5, is KAGVTQTPRYLIKTRGQQVTLSCSPISGHRSVSWYQQTPGQGLQFLFEYFSETQRNKGNFPGRFSGRQFSNSRSEMNVSTLELGDSALYLCASSLTGGSGETQYFGPGTRLLVL.

The chain has TRBV7-2 and TRBJ2-2, with 11 bases fitting TRBD2. Trimming at V came to 5 bases and at J to 5 bases, leaving 4 bases not matched to a gene. Germline V gives CDR1 SGHTA, CDR2 FQGNSA. The CDR3 length is 15 residues. DNA for the CDR3: TGTGCCAGCAGCCTACTAGCGGGAGTTACCGGGGAGCTGTTTTTT. This codes for CASSLLAGVTGELFF.

The table lists this clone with a count of one. The chain links TRBV5-8 to TRBJ1-2; the D gene is possibly TRBD1 (6 bases). Germline CDR1 and CDR2: SGHTS and YDEGEE. CDR3 length: 13 residues. Trimming cost V 4 bases and J 3 bases, with 10 bases left between them. The CDR3 spells CASSMGQHYGYTF. The CDR3, as DNA: TGTGCCAGCAGCATGGGACAACACTATGGCTACACCTTC.

V is TRBV11-2 and J is TRBJ1-1; D remains ambiguous. V was clipped by 8 bases and J by 2 bases, with 6 bases between them. Germline CDR1 and CDR2: SGHAT and FQNNGV. The CDR3 runs to 11 residues. The CDR3 region is CASVANTEAFF. The CDR3, as DNA: TGTGCCAGCGTAGCCAACACTGAAGCTTTCTTT. The entire variable domain, with the rest obtained from reference TRBV11-2 and TRBJ1-1, is as follows: EAGVAQSPRYKIIEKRQSVAFWCNPISGHATLYWYQQILGQGPKLLIQFQNNGVVDDSQLPKDRFSAERLKGVDSTLKIQPAKLEDSAVYLCASVANTEAFFGQGTRLTVV.

The chain is built from TRBV11-2 and TRBJ2-1; TRBD2 aligns across 11 bases. Germline V CDR1 and CDR2: SGHAT, FQNNGV. Germline trimming cut 5 bases from V and 5 bases from J; bases unmatched to any gene: 5. CDR3 size: 15 residues. As DNA, the CDR3 is TGTGCCAGCAGCGCCACTAGCGGGAGTAACAATGAGCAGTTCTTC. As protein: CASSATSGSNNEQFF.

The chain combines TRBV7-2 with TRBJ1-2; D is undetermined. Trimming shortened V by 5 bases and J by 4 bases, and 8 bases separated the two germline ends. The germline V gene has CDR1 SGHTA and CDR2 FQGNSA. The CDR3 spans 12 residues. In DNA, the CDR3 is TGTGCCAGCAGCGTCAGCGTCTATGGCTACACCTTC. Translation: CASSVSVYGYTF.

The sample holds many counts of this clone. The chain carries TRBV30 and TRBJ1-3; D remains ambiguous. The CDR3 has 15 residues. Germline CDR1 reads GTSNPN; CDR2 reads SVGIG (reference sequence). V gave up 0 bases and J gave up 0 bases, with 9 bases separating them. CDR3 protein: CAWSVETLSGNTIYF. Here the CDR3 DNA reads TGTGCCTGGAGTGTAGAGACACTCTCTGGAAACACCATATATTTT.

The rearrangement links TRBV27 to TRBJ1-6, with 10 bases matching TRBD1. Germline CDR1 MNHEY, CDR2 SMNVEV (reference sequence). The length of the CDR3 is 17 residues. Germline trimming cut 3 bases from V and 6 bases from J; bases unmatched to any gene: 8. CDR3 DNA sequence: TGTGCCAGCAGTTTGGCCCTCCGGACAGGGGGTAATTCACCCCTCCACTTT. This gives the protein CASSLALRTGGNSPLHF.